These T cell receptor beta chains were read from a single sample in a study of Ad26.COV2.S vaccination and SARS-CoV-2 variants. Produced via immunoSEQ multiplex PCR; TCRdb's table is partial and in-frame only. The sample lists approximately 350,000 clones; around 87% were seen once. Sequencing was performed on peripheral blood, taken in a trial of Ad26.COV2.S vaccine versus placebo. The receptors stem from a person between 18 and 65 years old who received the Ad26.COV2.S COVID-19 vaccine or a placebo. Both conserved end residues are part of each CDR3. A D gene is named only where the DNA matches it firmly. Clone size appears in some rows only: once, few, many, or a class for an expanded clone.

>-|-|TRBJ2-1|TRBV19
CASTPSSYNEQFF
TGTGCCAGTACTCCCAGCTCCTACAATGAGCAGTTCTTC
>-|-|TRBJ1-2|TRBV5-6
CASKDQGRIYGYTF
TGTGCCAGCAAAGACCAGGGACGGATCTATGGCTACACCTTC
>-|-|TRBJ1-2|TRBV7-6
CASSLGASPASGYTF
TGTGCCAGCAGCCTAGGCGCCAGCCCCGCTTCAGGCTACACCTTC
>-|-|TRBJ1-1|TRBV3-1/TRBV3-2
CASSQGQKNTEAFF
TGTGCCAGCAGCCAGGGGCAGAAGAACACTGAAGCTTTCTTT
>-|TRBD1|TRBJ2-3|TRBV4-2
CASSQESRGQDTQYF
TGTGCCAGCAGCCAAGAGAGCAGGGGGCAAGATACGCAGTATTTT
>once|-|TRBJ2-5|TRBV27
CAARGAGRETQYF
TGTGCCGCCAGGGGCGCGGGAAGGGAGACCCAGTACTTC
>-|TRBD2|TRBJ2-1|TRBV5-4
CASSFLSGGANEQFF
TGTGCCAGCAGCTTTCTAAGCGGGGGGGCCAATGAGCAGTTCTTC
>-|-|TRBJ1-5|TRBV7-2
CASSSGGRYSNQPQHF
TGTGCCAGCAGCTCCGGGGGACGATATAGCAATCAGCCCCAGCATTTT
>few|-|TRBJ1-2|TRBV9
CASSPRGTF
TGTGCCAGCAGCCCACGCGGCACCTTC
>-|TRBD1|TRBJ1-4|TRBV29-1
CSVESPTGPNEKLFF
TGCAGCGTTGAATCCCCGACAGGGCCTAATGAAAAACTGTTTTTT
>-|-|TRBJ1-1|TRBV9
CASRRAEGTEAFF
TGTGCCAGCAGACGGGCCGAGGGCACTGAAGCTTTCTTT
>-|-|TRBJ1-5|TRBV6-5
CASKPTGYSNQPQHF
TGTGCCAGCAAACCGACAGGTTATAGCAATCAGCCCCAGCATTTT
>-|TRBD1|TRBJ1-1|TRBV9
CASSPSGTGRNTEAFF
TGTGCCAGCAGCCCCAGCGGGACAGGGCGGAACACTGAAGCTTTCTTT
>once|-|TRBJ2-1|TRBV4-3
CASSQEGRSSYNEQFF
TGCGCCAGCAGCCAAGAGGGAAGAAGCTCCTACAATGAGCAGTTCTTC
>-|TRBD1|TRBJ2-5|TRBV19
CASSMDRGFLETQYF
TGTGCCAGTAGTATGGACAGGGGGTTTCTAGAGACCCAGTACTTC
>-|-|TRBJ1-5|TRBV10-3
CAIKAGQGNQPQHF
TGTGCCATCAAGGCTGGGCAGGGAAATCAGCCCCAGCATTTT